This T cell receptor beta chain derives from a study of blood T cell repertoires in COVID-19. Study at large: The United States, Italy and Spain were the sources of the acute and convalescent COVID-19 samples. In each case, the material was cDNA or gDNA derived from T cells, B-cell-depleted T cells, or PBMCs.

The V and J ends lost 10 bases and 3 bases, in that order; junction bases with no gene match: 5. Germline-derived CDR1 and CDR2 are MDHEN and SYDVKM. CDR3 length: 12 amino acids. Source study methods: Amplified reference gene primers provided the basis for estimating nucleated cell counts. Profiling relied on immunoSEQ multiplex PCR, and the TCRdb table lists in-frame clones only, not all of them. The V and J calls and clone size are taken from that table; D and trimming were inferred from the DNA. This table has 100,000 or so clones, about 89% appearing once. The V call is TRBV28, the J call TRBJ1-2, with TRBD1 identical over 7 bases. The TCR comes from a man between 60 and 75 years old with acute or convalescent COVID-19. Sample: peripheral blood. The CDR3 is CAIGTDDYGYTF. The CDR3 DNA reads TGTGCCATCGGGACAGATGACTATGGCTACACCTTC.